These 18 T cell receptor beta chains share one sample of origin, sequenced in a study of blood T cell repertoires in COVID-19. Sequencing was performed with immunoSEQ multiplex PCR; in TCRdb, only in-frame clones are kept and a portion is missing. The table shows about 170,000 clones, with approximately 87% occurring only once. Sequenced sample: peripheral blood. The receptors derive from an older woman with COVID-19, enrolled during active disease.

The chain recombines TRBV5-4 with TRBJ2-5, with a weak D call TRBD1 (6 bases). The CDR3 has 15 amino acids. V shed 1 base and J shed 5 bases, with 15 bases lying between them. In germline, CDR1 is SGHNT, CDR2 YYREEE (reference sequence). The CDR3 reads CASSLRTTGPETQYF. CDR3 nucleotide sequence: TGTGCCAGCAGCTTGCGAACAACAGGGCCCGAGACCCAGTACTTC. The full variable domain, completed using reference TRBV5-4 and TRBJ2-5, is ETGVTQSPTHLIKTRGQQVTLRCSSQSGHNTVSWYQQALGQGPQFIFQYYREEENGRGNFPPRFSGLQFPNYSSELNVNALELDDSALYLCASSLRTTGPETQYFGPGTRLLVL.

The chain has TRBV7-9 and TRBJ1-4; D is perhaps TRBD1 (5 bases). The V end lost 5 bases, the J end lost 6 bases, and 16 bases lay between the germline ends. The germline CDR1 and CDR2 sequences are SEHNR and FQNEAQ (reference sequence). This CDR3 is 15 amino acids long. CDR3 residues: CASSLWGRWDEKLFF. The CDR3 region has the DNA TGTGCCAGCAGCCTTTGGGGCAGGTGGGATGAAAAACTGTTTTTT.

The rearrangement uses TRBV7-2 and TRBJ1-2, with unresolved D. V was trimmed by 1 base and J by 4 bases, leaving 7 bases between them. The CDR3 is 13 amino acids. CDR1 is SGHTA, CDR2 FQGNSA, per germline. Here the CDR3 reads CASSLGTIYGYTF. CDR3 in DNA: TGTGCCAGCAGCTTAGGGACTATCTATGGCTACACCTTC.

The chain links TRBV4-1 to TRBJ1-1, with TRBD1 as a possible D gene (6 bases). CDR1 is MGHRA, CDR2 YSYEKL, per germline. V dropped 4 bases and J dropped 10 bases, with 13 bases sitting between them. This CDR3 is built from 12 residues. The DNA for the CDR3 is TGCGCCAGCAGCCTAAGGGGGACGACAGCTTTCTTT. Translation gives CASSLRGTTAFF.

V gene TRBV4-2 combines with J gene TRBJ2-5, with 12 bases lining up with TRBD2. This CDR3 has 16 residues. V trimming: 1 base; J trimming: 5 bases; junction bases outside the gene matches: 5. Germline loops: CDR1 LGHNA, CDR2 YNFKEQ. Here the CDR3 reads CASSQGTSGTIETQYF. In DNA form, the CDR3 reads TGTGCCAGCAGCCAAGGGACTAGCGGGACTATTGAGACCCAGTACTTC.

The CDR3 spells CASSQSSSAYGYTF. DNA for the CDR3: TGCGCCAGCAGCCAAAGCTCCTCCGCCTATGGCTACACCTTC. V and J are TRBV4-3 and TRBJ1-2; D gene ambiguous. The CDR3 has 14 amino acids. V dropped 2 bases and J dropped 4 bases, with 11 bases sitting between them. The germline CDR1 and CDR2 sequences are LGHNA and YSLEER.

V gene TRBV7-3 combines with J gene TRBJ2-1, with D maybe TRBD2 (6 bases). Trimming took 2 bases from V and 5 from J, leaving 13 bases between them. Germline V gene lookup returns CDR1 SGHTA and CDR2 FQGTGA. The CDR3 runs to 15 residues. The CDR3 DNA reads TGTGCCAGCAGCTTACTAGCGCGGTTGAACAATGAGCAGTTCTTC. Amino acid sequence: CASSLLARLNNEQFF.

The V gene is TRBV6-5, the J gene TRBJ2-7, with 7 bases matching TRBD2. The junction had 2 bases not matched to a gene; V was cut back by 2 bases and J by 7 bases. The length of the CDR3 is 12 residues. The germline V gene has CDR1 MNHEY and CDR2 SVGAGI. The CDR3 reads CASSYGGGEQYF. The CDR3 coding sequence is TGTGCCAGCAGTTACGGGGGAGGGGAGCAGTACTTC.

This clone has just one count. V is TRBV11-3 and J is TRBJ2-5; 14 nucleotides agree with TRBD2. The CDR3 is made up of 20 amino acids. V shed 1 base and J 1 base; nucleotides not matched to a gene: 11. Germline CDR1 reads SGHNT; CDR2 reads YENEEA. CDR3 in amino acids: CASSLAPGLAGVWAQETQYF. The CDR3 nucleotides read TGTGCCAGCAGCTTAGCCCCGGGACTAGCGGGAGTGTGGGCCCAAGAGACCCAGTACTTC.

The V and J genes are TRBV9 and TRBJ2-7, with TRBD1 matching 10 bases. Germline V gene lookup returns CDR1 SGDLS and CDR2 YYNGEE. V shed 3 bases and J 4 bases; nucleotides not matched to a gene: 7. This CDR3 region has 15 residues. CDR3 DNA sequence: TGTGCCAGCAGCGGACCGGGACAGGGGTATTACGAGCAGTACTTC. This sequence encodes CASSGPGQGYYEQYF.

The chain carries TRBV29-1 and TRBJ1-2; TRBD1 might be the D (6 bases). With 7 bases removed from V and 8 bases from J, the gap between germline ends came to 14 bases. Germline V lookup: CDR1 SQVTM, CDR2 ANQGSEA. The CDR3 loop spans 11 amino acids. DNA of the CDR3: TGCAGCGCGGAGACAGGCCGCGGCTACACCTTC. It codes for CSAETGRGYTF. The whole variable domain, remainder taken from reference TRBV29-1 and TRBJ1-2, is SAVISQKPSRDICQRGTSLTIQCQVDSQVTMMFWYRQQPGQSLTLIATANQGSEATYESGFVIDKFPISRPNLTFSTLTVSNMSPEDSSIYLCSAETGRGYTFGSGTRLTVV.

Concerning this clone: Other DNA sequences in the sample encode the same CDR3. The chain joins TRBV7-2 to TRBJ1-5, with 9 positions matching TRBD1. Losses at the gene ends were 5 bases for V and 2 bases for J; bases not matched to a gene: 4. In germline, CDR1 is SGHTA, CDR2 FQGNSA. The CDR3 totals 15 residues. The CDR3 region has the DNA TGTGCCAGCAGCCCGGACAGGGGAGGCAATCAGCCCCAGCATTTT. Its protein product is CASSPDRGGNQPQHF.

This sequence joins TRBV27 and TRBJ2-7; TRBD2 aligns across 9 bases. V lost 2 bases, J lost 2 bases, and 10 bases stayed unmatched. The CDR3 is 17 residues long. CDR1 is MNHEY and CDR2 is SMNVEV in the germline V gene (reference sequence). The CDR3: CASSLKGGGAGTYEQYF. The DNA for the CDR3 is TGTGCCAGCAGTTTAAAAGGCGGGGGGGCAGGGACCTACGAGCAGTACTTC.

This clone has more than one count but fewer than ten. The chain joins TRBV11-2 to TRBJ1-4; 8 bases are shared with TRBD1. Germline V gives CDR1 SGHAT, CDR2 FQNNGV. This CDR3 is 16 amino acids long. The junction had 10 bases not matched to a gene; V was cut back by 2 bases and J by 8 bases. The CDR3: CASSLFWQGAGEKLFF. Here the CDR3 DNA reads TGTGCCAGCAGCTTATTCTGGCAGGGGGCAGGCGAAAAACTGTTTTTT.

V and J are TRBV11-3 and TRBJ2-5; 12 bases match TRBD2. V trimming: 5 bases; J trimming: 4 bases; junction bases outside the gene matches: 5. From germline, CDR1 is SGHNT and CDR2 YENEEA. The CDR3 is 15 residues long. DNA of the CDR3: TGTGCCAGCAGCCAGACTAGCGGGAGAGGAGAGACCCAGTACTTC. It is translated as CASSQTSGRGETQYF. The variable domain in full, completed from reference TRBV11-3 and TRBJ2-5, reads EAGVVQSPRYKIIEKKQPVAFWCNPISGHNTLYWYLQNLGQGPELLIRYENEEAVDDSQLPKDRFSAERLKGVDSTLKIQPAELGDSAVYLCASSQTSGRGETQYFGPGTRLLVL.

The table lists this clone with a few counts. The chain links TRBV19 to TRBJ2-1; 9 positions match TRBD1. The CDR3 runs to 15 residues. Germline V gene sequence: CDR1 LNHDA, CDR2 SQIVND (reference sequence). V gave up 3 bases and J gave up 2 bases; unmatched junction bases: 2. CDR3 protein: CASSIGQGTYNEQFF. The CDR3 region has the DNA TGTGCCAGTAGTATCGGACAGGGGACCTACAATGAGCAGTTCTTC. Based on the CDR3 plus reference TRBV19 and TRBJ2-1, the full variable domain is DGGITQSPKYLFRKEGQNVTLSCEQNLNHDAMYWYRQDPGQGLRLIYYSQIVNDFQKGDIAEGYSVSREKKESFPLTVTSAQKNPTAFYLCASSIGQGTYNEQFFGPGTRLTVL.

This sequence joins TRBV21-1 and TRBJ1-2. TRBV21-1 has pseudogene status. The CDR3 totals 11 residues. The CDR3: CASSTGDGYTF. The CDR3 DNA reads TGTGCCAGCAGCACCGGGGATGGCTACACCTTC.

This rearrangement joins TRBV6-6 to TRBJ2-7; D perhaps matches TRBD1 (6 bases). The CDR3 length is 15 residues. The V and J ends lost 3 bases and 5 bases respectively, with 17 bases between them. Germline CDR1 is MNHNY and CDR2 is SVGAGI (reference sequence). The CDR3: CASSYPGHLGNEQYF. DNA for the CDR3: TGTGCCAGCAGTTATCCGGGACACCTCGGGAACGAGCAGTACTTC.